Below are 29 T cell receptor beta chains sequenced from a single sample in a study of cytomegalovirus exposure and HLA in healthy donors (dated by TCRdb to 2015 to 2018). The protocol used for the library was the immunoSEQ multiplex PCR assay. For the multiplex PCR, a mixture combining 60 forward primers for TCR Vbeta segments and 13 reverse primers for TCR Jbeta segments was used. Held by TCRdb, this immuneACCESS table contains in-frame sequences only and omits some clones. Under half of the omission traces to an unresolved V gene where checked; the cause of the rest is unknown. Within this sample are roughly 87,000 clones, with more than 70% of them counted one time only. The ten largest clones represent 4.2% of the sample. The material sequenced was PBMCs. The receptors shown here come from a man aged 55 to 69 in good health and CMV-seronegative.

The V call is TRBV2, the J call TRBJ2-7, with 7 bases fitting TRBD2. With 7 bases clipped from V and 2 bases from J, the junction kept 8 bases outside the gene matches. The CDR3 spans 14 residues. CDR1 is SNHLY, CDR2 FYNNEI, per germline. CDR3 amino acids: CASIKAGMTYEQYF. The CDR3 nucleotides read TGTGCCAGCATAAAAGCGGGGATGACCTACGAGCAGTACTTC.

The gene calls are TRBV19 and TRBJ2-7; D is ambiguous. Germline CDR1 and CDR2: LNHDA and SQIVND (reference sequence). This CDR3 contains 15 residues. V was trimmed by 0 bases and J by 2 bases, leaving 11 bases between them. The CDR3 coding sequence is TGTGCCAGTAGTATAGATGCGGTCAGCACCTACGAGCAGTACTTC. Translation: CASSIDAVSTYEQYF.

The chain is built from TRBV4-2 and TRBJ2-7; 11 nucleotides match TRBD2. Germline assignment: CDR1 LGHNA and CDR2 YNFKEQ. This CDR3 comprises 15 residues. The J segment lost 3 bases and the V segment lost 1 base, leaving 2 bases of the junction unmatched. In DNA, the CDR3 is TGTGCCAGCAGCCAAGTCCTAGCGGGGGGCTACGAGCAGTACTTC. Amino acids: CASSQVLAGGYEQYF.

V and J are TRBV19 and TRBJ2-1; 13 positions match TRBD2. Germline assignment: CDR1 LNHDA and CDR2 SQIVND (reference sequence). V lost 8 bases, J lost 6 bases, and 10 bases stayed unmatched. The CDR3 runs to 16 residues. CDR3 protein: CASQVTSGGASNEQFF. The CDR3 nucleotides read TGTGCCAGTCAAGTAACTAGCGGGGGGGCGTCCAATGAGCAGTTCTTC.

The rearrangement joins TRBV7-3 to TRBJ2-1; 8 bases align to TRBD2. After removal of 3 bases from V and 7 bases from J, the junction contained 8 bases not matched to a gene. The CDR3 spans 15 residues. Germline V gives CDR1 SGHTA, CDR2 FQGTGA. DNA of the CDR3: TGTGCCAGCAGCTTCCCAGGCGGGGGGAGGAATGAGCAGTTCTTC. It is translated as CASSFPGGGRNEQFF.

The chain links TRBV5-1 to TRBJ1-3; D call uncertain. Germline assignment: CDR1 SGHRS and CDR2 YFSETQ. V lost 0 bases and J lost 0, with 4 bases in between. The CDR3 runs 14 residues. The CDR3 DNA reads TGCGCCAGCAGCTTGGGCAGCTCTGGAAACACCATATATTTT. It encodes CASSLGSSGNTIYF.

This clone was observed a single time. J is TRBJ1-1 and V is TRBV11-2, with TRBD1 matching 7 bases. Germline V gene data show CDR1 as SGHAT and CDR2 as FQNNGV. V was clipped by 4 bases and J by 1 base; unmatched bases: 6. The CDR3 loop spans 15 amino acids. CDR3 sequence: CASSSYRGENTEAFF. CDR3 DNA: TGTGCCAGCAGCTCCTACAGGGGAGAGAACACTGAAGCTTTCTTT.

This rearrangement joins TRBV10-3 to TRBJ2-3, with 8 bases that match TRBD2. The CDR3 contains 17 residues. Germline V gene sequence: CDR1 ENHRY, CDR2 SYGVKD. The ends lost 0 bases at V and 5 bases at J; junction bases unmatched: 10. CDR3 nucleotides: TGTGCCATCAGTGAGTCAAGGAACGGGGGGGCCTTAGATACGCAGTATTTT. It yields the protein CAISESRNGGALDTQYF.

The chain's CDR3 is CASSLNRGLRTEAFF. CDR3 coding DNA: TGTGCCAGCAGCTTAAACAGGGGGCTTCGGACTGAAGCTTTCTTT. The V and J genes are TRBV7-3 and TRBJ1-1; TRBD1 matches 9 bases. Germline V gives CDR1 SGHTA, CDR2 FQGTGA. The V segment lost 1 base and the J segment 5 bases; nucleotides outside the gene matches: 5. The CDR3 is made up of 15 amino acids.

This rearrangement joins TRBV5-1 to TRBJ1-1; D unclear. CDR3 length: 15 amino acids. Looked up from germline, CDR1 is SGHRS and CDR2 is YFSETQ. V was shortened by 1 base and J by 1 base, with 11 bases between the two germline ends. Here the CDR3 DNA reads TGCGCCAGCAGCTTGATCCGCACAACGAACACTGAAGCTTTCTTT. Amino acids: CASSLIRTTNTEAFF.

The V gene is TRBV11-3, the J gene TRBJ1-1; 7 bases fit TRBD1. The CDR3 is 13 amino acids. Germline CDR1 is SGHNT and CDR2 is YENEEA. V was clipped by 5 bases and J by 5 bases; unmatched bases: 5. DNA for the CDR3: TGTGCCAGCAGCCGGCTCAGGGGGACTGAAGCTTTCTTT. It yields the protein CASSRLRGTEAFF. Combining the CDR3 with reference TRBV11-3 and TRBJ1-1 gives the whole variable domain EAGVVQSPRYKIIEKKQPVAFWCNPISGHNTLYWYLQNLGQGPELLIRYENEEAVDDSQLPKDRFSAERLKGVDSTLKIQPAELGDSAVYLCASSRLRGTEAFFGQGTRLTVV.

In DNA form, the CDR3 reads TGCGCCAGCAGCCGGATACTAGCGTTCGGGGGGGGTGAGCAGTTCTTC. This gives the protein CASSRILAFGGGEQFF. This chain uses TRBV5-1 with TRBJ2-1, with TRBD2 matching 8 bases. CDR1 and CDR2 (germline): SGHRS, YFSETQ. The CDR3 totals 16 residues. The J segment lost 9 bases and the V segment lost 4 bases, leaving 15 bases of the junction unmatched. Full variable domain (missing parts from reference TRBV5-1 and TRBJ2-1): KAGVTQTPRYLIKTRGQQVTLSCSPISGHRSVSWYQQTPGQGLQFLFEYFSETQRNKGNFPGRFSGRQFSNSRSEMNVSTLELGDSALYLCASSRILAFGGGEQFFGPGTRLTVL.

As for this clone: With only one base between it and a far larger clone, this is likely a read error. The chain has TRBV7-9 and TRBJ1-1; TRBD1 agrees at 7 bases. This CDR3 comprises 13 residues. Trimming took 4 bases from V and 1 from J; bases not matched to a gene: 0. Germline CDR1 reads SEHNR; CDR2 reads FQNEAQ (reference sequence). CDR3: CASSWTGNTEAFF. Here the CDR3 DNA reads TGTGCCAGCAGCTGGACAGGGAACACTGAAGCTTTCTTT.

This rearrangement joins TRBV30 to TRBJ1-5, with no clear D. The V end was cut by 1 base, the J end by 2 bases, with 12 bases between. The CDR3 length is 15 residues. Looked up from germline, CDR1 is GTSNPN and CDR2 is SVGIG (reference sequence). CDR3 bases: TGTGCCTGGAGTGCCCAAGGGAGAGGCAATCAGCCCCAGCATTTT. As protein: CAWSAQGRGNQPQHF. Looking up the rest from reference TRBV30 and TRBJ1-5 gives the full variable domain: SQTIHQWPATLVQPVGSPLSLECTVEGTSNPNLYWYRQAAGRGLQLLFYSVGIGQISSEVPQNLSASRPQDRQFILSSKKLLLSDSGFYLCAWSAQGRGNQPQHFGDGTRLSIL.

The genes are TRBV19 and TRBJ2-7, with a possible D match to TRBD2 (6 bases). Trimming pared 5 bases from V and 3 bases from J, leaving 8 bases between. This CDR3 region has 12 residues. Germline CDR1 LNHDA, CDR2 SQIVND (reference sequence). This CDR3 is CASSRGGYEQYF. In DNA, the CDR3 is TGTGCCAGTAGTCGGGGAGGCTACGAGCAGTACTTC.

Comments on this clone: The junction does not match germline at one end; this may be a read error. CDR3 in amino acids: CSSSLGAEGGYTF. The DNA of the CDR3 is TGTTCCAGCAGCTTGGGGGCAGAGGGTGGCTACACCTTC. The rearrangement uses TRBV7-9 and TRBJ1-2, with D possibly TRBD1 on 6 matching bases. This CDR3 has 13 residues. Germline assignment: CDR1 SEHNR and CDR2 FQNEAQ (reference sequence).

This rearrangement joins TRBV30 to TRBJ2-4; 7 positions match TRBD1. V shed 5 bases and J 2 bases; nucleotides not matched to a gene: 6. The CDR3 extends over 14 amino acids. Germline lookup yields CDR1 GTSNPN and CDR2 SVGIG (reference sequence). The CDR3 reads CAWGETGTKNIQYF. For the CDR3, the DNA is TGTGCCTGGGGGGAGACAGGGACCAAAAACATTCAGTACTTC.

This clone has only one observation. The rearrangement uses TRBV5-1 and TRBJ2-5; unclear D gene. The tail of the sequence fits TRBJ2-7 better, so the J call may be wrong. The CDR3 covers 15 residues. CDR1 SGHRS and CDR2 YFSETQ come from the germline V gene. The CDR3 protein is CASSLESVSSYEQYF. The CDR3 DNA follows: TGCGCCAGCAGCTTGGAATCAGTTAGCTCCTACGAGCAGTACTTC.

This clone has more than one count but fewer than ten. V usage is TRBV12-2 and J usage is TRBJ1-4; the D segment call TRBD1 is taken from the table without a DNA check. TRBV12-2 is listed as a pseudogene. This CDR3 is built from 15 residues. CDR3 protein: CASRSRTGENEKLFF. For the CDR3, the DNA is TGTGCAAGTCGCTCCCGGACAGGGGAAAATGAAAAACTGTTTTTT.

The chain combines TRBV5-4 with TRBJ1-5; 7 nucleotides agree with TRBD1. The trim removed 3 bases at V and 3 bases at J, leaving 3 bases unmatched. CDR3 length equals 14 residues. Per the germline V gene, CDR1 is SGHNT and CDR2 is YYREEE (reference sequence). The CDR3 sequence: CASSSGTDNQPQHF. The CDR3 nucleotides are TGTGCCAGCAGCTCCGGGACAGACAATCAGCCCCAGCATTTT.

The chain links TRBV5-1 to TRBJ2-5, with 8 bases identical to TRBD2. With 4 bases clipped from V and 5 bases from J, the junction kept 13 bases outside the gene matches. Germline CDR1 is SGHRS and CDR2 is YFSETQ. This CDR3 is 16 amino acids long. CDR3 in amino acids: CASSPNGGAFGETQYF. In nucleotides, the CDR3 is TGCGCCAGCAGCCCCAACGGGGGGGCCTTTGGGGAGACCCAGTACTTC.

This chain uses TRBV27 with TRBJ2-7, with 7 bases lining up with TRBD2. This CDR3 is 17 amino acids long. CDR1 and CDR2 (germline): MNHEY, SMNVEV (reference sequence). With V trimmed by 5 bases and J by 2 bases, 15 bases remained unmatched. CDR3 protein: CASSPGRQLGLTYEQYF. The CDR3 nucleotides are TGTGCCAGCAGTCCCGGGCGGCAATTGGGACTAACCTACGAGCAGTACTTC.

This clone was seen once. V and J are TRBV2 and TRBJ2-4; D is ambiguous. Germline lookup yields CDR1 SNHLY and CDR2 FYNNEI. The germline V and J ends were trimmed by 1 base and 0 bases, with 10 bases remaining between them. CDR3 length: 16 amino acids. In DNA form, the CDR3 reads TGTGCCAGCAGTGAAGTTCGCACGGTAGCCAAAAACATTCAGTACTTC. Encoded protein: CASSEVRTVAKNIQYF.

The V and J genes are TRBV5-4 and TRBJ2-6; D might be TRBD1 (6 bases). Trimming cost V 0 bases and J 0 bases, with 13 bases left between them. Germline V CDR1 and CDR2: SGHNT, YYREEE (reference sequence). The CDR3 length is 18 residues. This CDR3 is CASSLGGRVTSGANVLTF. CDR3 bases: TGTGCCAGCAGCTTGGGGGGGCGGGTTACCTCTGGGGCCAACGTCCTGACTTTC.

This clone showed up many times. The chain employs TRBV7-9 and TRBJ2-5; perhaps TRBD1 as D (6 bases). Per germline, CDR1 SEHNR and CDR2 FQNEAQ (reference sequence). V was clipped by 4 bases and J by 7 bases, with 13 bases between them. The CDR3 is 13 amino acids. CDR3 in amino acids: CASSYSGVGTQYF. CDR3 nucleotides: TGTGCCAGCAGCTACTCAGGGGTAGGGACCCAGTACTTC.

This chain links TRBV10-1 with TRBJ2-2, with TRBD2 as a possible D gene (6 bases). From germline, CDR1 is WNHNN and CDR2 SYGVQD (reference sequence). Trimming removed 3 bases at V and 2 bases at J, with 13 bases between. The CDR3 has 16 residues. The CDR3 protein is CASSDRASVNTGELFF. The CDR3 DNA reads as TGCGCCAGCAGTGATCGGGCTAGCGTCAACACCGGGGAGCTGTTTTTT.

On this clone: The junction shows a germline mismatch at one end, possibly a read error. The chain employs TRBV7-9 and TRBJ2-5; D might be TRBD1 (6 bases). Germline-derived CDR1 and CDR2 are SEHNR and FQNEAQ (reference sequence). This CDR3 spans 15 amino acids. The CDR3 protein is CSSSFRDTQEETQYF. The CDR3 nucleotides are TGTTCCAGCAGCTTCCGGGACACTCAGGAAGAGACCCAGTACTTC.

The rearrangement links TRBV18 to TRBJ2-5; TRBD1 matches 7 bases. Germline V gives CDR1 KGHSH, CDR2 LQKENI. V dropped 5 bases and J dropped 2; count of bases not matched to a gene: 2. The CDR3 sequence is 13 residues long. The CDR3 DNA reads as TGTGCCAGCTCATTGGGACAGCAAGAGACCCAGTACTTC. Its translation is CASSLGQQETQYF.

CDR3 protein: CASSSPAEPKNIQYF. CDR3 DNA: TGTGCCAGCAGCTCCCCTGCGGAGCCCAAAAACATTCAGTACTTC. The chain is built from TRBV6-6 and TRBJ2-4; D unresolved. This CDR3 spans 15 amino acids. Trimming cost V 6 bases and J 2 bases, with 14 bases left between them. Germline CDR1 is MNHNY and CDR2 is SVGAGI (reference sequence).